The source of this T cell receptor beta chain is a study of CDR3 diversity in severe acne. TCRdb analysed the PCR reads with MiXCR anew, one entry per CDR3 protein. The sample lists 65,000 to 95,000 distinct CDR3 sequences; under 65% were seen once. This clonotype was seen many times. Germline assignment: CDR1 MNHNS and CDR2 SASEGT. V gave up 0 bases and J gave up 13 bases, with 12 bases separating them. The CDR3 has 12 amino acids. The source of this sequence is a male donor in good health, without acne. This sequence joins TRBV6-1 and TRBJ1-1, with D possibly TRBD1 on 5 matching bases. Specimen: blood. CDR3 in DNA: TGTGCCAGCAGTGAAGCGTTACAGGAGATTTTCTTT. Encoded protein: CASSEALQEIFF.